This T cell receptor (beta chain) was sequenced in a study of OX40 agonist ivuxolimab in advanced cancers. Study-level background: Patients with hepatocellular carcinoma, melanoma, renal cell or head and neck cancer made up the dose-escalation patients.

For this clone: What it binds is not known.

Baseline was the first blood sampling point, followed by cycle 4 day 1 and cycle 7 day 1. Sequencing used immunoSEQ multiplex PCR; TCRdb keeps in-frame clones, though not all of them. The table has around 100,000 clones, almost 90% seen once. From germline, CDR1 is GTSNPN and CDR2 SVGIG (reference sequence). The CDR3 covers 14 residues. V lost 4 bases and J lost 7; bases outside the gene matches: 8. Study observations and caveats: Clonal expansion was seen in CD4+ and CD8+ blood T cells by week 6 at 0.1 to 3.0 mg/kg. More expanded clones were found, on average, in CD8+ than in CD4+ T cells.

The material sequenced was CD4+ or CD8+ T cells sorted from blood, taken in a trial of the OX40 agonist ivuxolimab. J is TRBJ2-5 and V is TRBV30; 11 bases map to TRBD2. The sequence was obtained from an adult with an advanced solid tumor such as melanoma, head and neck, liver or kidney cancer. The CDR3 sequence: CAWIPGLAGGTQYF. The CDR3 region has the DNA TGTGCCTGGATCCCCGGGCTAGCGGGGGGGACCCAGTACTTC.